This paragraph covers one T cell receptor beta chain sequence. Its antigen is still unknown. V was clipped by 5 bases and J by 2 bases; unmatched bases: 7. The CDR3 is 15 amino acids. Germline CDR1 and CDR2: MNHEY and SMNVEV (reference sequence). This entry belongs to a study of T cells in localized non-small cell lung cancer. Whole-study results and caveats: Adjacent lung exhibited a median of about 57 among the 100 most abundant tumor clones. Prolonged overall survival went with higher T cell density in the blood.

Method: immunoSEQ multiplex PCR; TCRdb's copy keeps in-frame clones and lacks some. The table shows about 17,000 clones, with approximately 82% occurring only once. The sample consisted of peripheral blood, taken before any cancer treatment. The chain carries TRBV27 and TRBJ2-3; 7 nucleotides match TRBD1. This clonotype was sampled from a male donor at least 60 years old with stage III lung adenocarcinoma. CDR3 bases: TGTGCCAGCAGTCAAGGGGGCACCACCACAGATACGCAGTATTTT. Encoded protein: CASSQGGTTTDTQYF.